This T cell receptor (beta chain) is drawn from a study of cytomegalovirus exposure and HLA in healthy donors. PCR used 60 Vbeta primers and 13 Jbeta primers. Generated by immunoSEQ multiplex PCR, the TCRdb table keeps only in-frame clones and is missing some. Altogether 150,000 to 200,000 clones are present, over 80% being singletons, with the ten largest covering 6.3%. The sample taken for sequencing was PBMCs. This sequence was found in a male donor in good health and CMV-seropositive.

The CDR3 region has the DNA TGCGCCAGCAGCTTGTTGGGACAGGGTGACACTGAAGCTTTCTTT. Translating it yields CASSLLGQGDTEAFF. The chain employs TRBV5-1 and TRBJ1-1, with 9 positions matching TRBD1. The CDR3 loop spans 15 amino acids. With V trimmed by 1 base and J by 3 bases, 4 bases remained unmatched. CDR1 SGHRS and CDR2 YFSETQ come from the germline V gene. The whole variable domain, filled in from reference TRBV5-1 and TRBJ1-1, reads KAGVTQTPRYLIKTRGQQVTLSCSPISGHRSVSWYQQTPGQGLQFLFEYFSETQRNKGNFPGRFSGRQFSNSRSEMNVSTLELGDSALYLCASSLLGQGDTEAFFGQGTRLTVV.